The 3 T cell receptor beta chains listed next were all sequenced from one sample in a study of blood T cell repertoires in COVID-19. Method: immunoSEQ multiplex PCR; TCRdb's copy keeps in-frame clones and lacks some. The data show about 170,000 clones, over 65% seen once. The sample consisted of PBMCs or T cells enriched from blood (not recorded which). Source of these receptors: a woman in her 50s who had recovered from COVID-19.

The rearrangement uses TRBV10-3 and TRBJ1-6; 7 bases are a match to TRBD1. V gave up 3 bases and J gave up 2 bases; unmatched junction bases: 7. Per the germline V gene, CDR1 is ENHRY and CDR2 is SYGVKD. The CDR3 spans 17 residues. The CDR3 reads CAISELQGSAYNSPLHF. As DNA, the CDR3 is TGTGCCATCAGTGAATTACAGGGGTCGGCCTATAATTCACCCCTCCACTTT.

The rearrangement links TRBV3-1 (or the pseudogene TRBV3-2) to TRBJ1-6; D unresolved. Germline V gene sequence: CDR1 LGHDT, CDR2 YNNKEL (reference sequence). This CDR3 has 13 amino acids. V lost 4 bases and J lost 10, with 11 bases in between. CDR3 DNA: TGTGCCAGCAGCCGCGATGCCGTATCACCCCTCCACTTT. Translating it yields CASSRDAVSPLHF.

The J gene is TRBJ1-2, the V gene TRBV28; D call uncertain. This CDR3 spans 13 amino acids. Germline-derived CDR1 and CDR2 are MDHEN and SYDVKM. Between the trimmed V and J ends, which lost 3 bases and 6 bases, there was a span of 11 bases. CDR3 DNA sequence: TGTGCCAGCAGTTTTCGGTTCGGGAATGGCTACACCTTC. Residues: CASSFRFGNGYTF.